These 2 T cell receptor beta chains were all obtained from the same sample, sequenced in a study of cytomegalovirus exposure and HLA in healthy donors. With 60 Vbeta and 13 Jbeta primers, the PCR was carried out. TCRdb's table, derived via immunoSEQ multiplex PCR, lists solely in-frame clones and lacks some. The sample carries fewer than 150,000 clones, 80% recorded once. The sequenced material came from PBMCs. The receptors were sampled from a man aged 35 to 55 in good health and CMV-seronegative.

This clone was seen more than once but under ten times. The chain couples TRBV9 to TRBJ2-2, with a tentative D call TRBD1 (5 bases). This CDR3 region has 15 residues. Germline lookup yields CDR1 SGDLS and CDR2 YYNGEE. V was pared by 0 bases and J by 1 base, with 7 bases between. The CDR3 spells CASSVAQENTGELFF. The CDR3 DNA reads TGTGCCAGCAGCGTAGCACAGGAGAACACCGGGGAGCTGTTTTTT.

This rearrangement joins TRBV2 to TRBJ1-2; tentative D call: TRBD1 (5 bases). CDR1 and CDR2 (germline): SNHLY, FYNNEI. CDR3 size: 14 residues. V lost 6 bases and J 2 bases, leaving 13 bases between the germline ends. CDR3 sequence: CASRPRQLNYGYTF. In DNA, the CDR3 is TGTGCCAGCAGACCTCGACAGCTCAACTATGGCTACACCTTC.